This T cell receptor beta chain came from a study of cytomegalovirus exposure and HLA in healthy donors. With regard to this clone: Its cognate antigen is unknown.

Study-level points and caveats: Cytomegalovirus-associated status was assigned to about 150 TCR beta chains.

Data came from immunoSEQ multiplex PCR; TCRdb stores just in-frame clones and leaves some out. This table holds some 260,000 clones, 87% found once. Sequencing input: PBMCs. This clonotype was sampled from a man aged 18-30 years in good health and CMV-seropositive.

For the CDR3, the DNA is TGCGCCAGCAGCGACGGCGGAGGGGCCCCCTACGAGCAGTACTTC. It translates to CASSDGGGAPYEQYF. The V and J genes are TRBV5-1 and TRBJ2-7; tentative D call: TRBD2 (6 bases). This CDR3 has 15 amino acids. Germline V gene sequence: CDR1 SGHRS, CDR2 YFSETQ. V was cut by 4 bases and J by 2 bases, with 16 bases left in between. The variable domain in full, with the rest retrieved from reference TRBV5-1 and TRBJ2-7, is KAGVTQTPRYLIKTRGQQVTLSCSPISGHRSVSWYQQTPGQGLQFLFEYFSETQRNKGNFPGRFSGRQFSNSRSEMNVSTLELGDSALYLCASSDGGGAPYEQYFGPGTRLTVT.